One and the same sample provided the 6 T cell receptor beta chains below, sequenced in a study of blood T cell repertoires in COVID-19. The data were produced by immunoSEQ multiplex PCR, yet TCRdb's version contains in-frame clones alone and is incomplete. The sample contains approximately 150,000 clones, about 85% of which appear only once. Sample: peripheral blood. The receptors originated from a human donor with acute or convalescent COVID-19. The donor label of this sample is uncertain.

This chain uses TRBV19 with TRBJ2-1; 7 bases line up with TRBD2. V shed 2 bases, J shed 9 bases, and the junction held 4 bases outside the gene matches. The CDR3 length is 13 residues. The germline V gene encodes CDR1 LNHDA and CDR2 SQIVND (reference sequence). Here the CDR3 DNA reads TGTGCCAGTAGTATATTCGGGGGGACTGAGCAGTTCTTC. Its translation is CASSIFGGTEQFF. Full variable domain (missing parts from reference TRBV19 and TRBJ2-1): DGGITQSPKYLFRKEGQNVTLSCEQNLNHDAMYWYRQDPGQGLRLIYYSQIVNDFQKGDIAEGYSVSREKKESFPLTVTSAQKNPTAFYLCASSIFGGTEQFFGPGTRLTVL.

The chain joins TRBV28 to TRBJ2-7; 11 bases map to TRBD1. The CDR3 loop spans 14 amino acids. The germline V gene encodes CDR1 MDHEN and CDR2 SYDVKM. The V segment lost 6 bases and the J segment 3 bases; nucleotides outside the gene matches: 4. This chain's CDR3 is CASSLGTGGYEQYF. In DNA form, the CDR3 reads TGTGCCAGCAGCTTAGGGACAGGGGGCTACGAGCAGTACTTC. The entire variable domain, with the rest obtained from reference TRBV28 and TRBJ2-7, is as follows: DVKVTQSSRYLVKRTGEKVFLECVQDMDHENMFWYRQDPGLGLRLIYFSYDVKMKEKGDIPEGYSVSREKKERFSLILESASTNQTSMYLCASSLGTGGYEQYFGPGTRLTVT.

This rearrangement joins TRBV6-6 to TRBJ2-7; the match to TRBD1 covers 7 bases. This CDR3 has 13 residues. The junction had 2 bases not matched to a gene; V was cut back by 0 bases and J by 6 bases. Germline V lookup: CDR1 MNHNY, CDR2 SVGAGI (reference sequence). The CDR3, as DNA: TGTGCCAGCAGTTACTCCACAGGGGTCGAGCAGTACTTC. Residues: CASSYSTGVEQYF.

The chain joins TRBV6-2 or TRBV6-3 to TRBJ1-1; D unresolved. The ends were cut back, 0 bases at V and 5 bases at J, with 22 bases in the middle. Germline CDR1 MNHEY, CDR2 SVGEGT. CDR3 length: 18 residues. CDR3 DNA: TGTGCCAGCAGTTACTCGCAACGTCAGGCTAACTCTGAAACTGAAGCTTTCTTT. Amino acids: CASSYSQRQANSETEAFF.

DNA of the CDR3: TGTGCCAGCAGTGTCGGCGGGACTACAAACACCGGGGAGCTGTTTTTT. This encodes CASSVGGTTNTGELFF. The chain links TRBV6-1 to TRBJ2-2; TRBD2 aligns across 7 bases. The V gene's germline CDR1 is MNHNS and CDR2 SASEGT. The CDR3 is made up of 16 amino acids. The junction had 7 bases not matched to a gene; V was cut back by 4 bases and J by 2 bases.

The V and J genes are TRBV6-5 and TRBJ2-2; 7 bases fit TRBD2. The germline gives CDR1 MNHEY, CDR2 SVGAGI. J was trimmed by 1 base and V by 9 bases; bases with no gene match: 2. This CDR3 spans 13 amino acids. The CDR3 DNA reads TGTGCCAGTGGCGGGGGGAACACCGGGGAGCTGTTTTTT. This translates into CASGGGNTGELFF.